This is a list of T cell receptor beta chains from one sample in a study of shared clonotypes between healthy human individuals. Sequencing was performed with immunoSEQ multiplex PCR; in TCRdb, only in-frame clones are kept and a portion is missing. The data show about 490,000 clones, roughly 78% seen once. Sequenced material: PBMCs. These receptors all stem from a woman aged 40 to 50 in good health. Some clones in this sample may be carry-over from other donors' samples. Both conserved end residues are part of each CDR3. Fields, in order: V gene, D gene, clone size, J gene, CDR3 protein, CDR3 DNA. D genes are given only for firm matches. Clone size is stated in some rows and not others, as once, few, many or a class when expanded.

v_gene: TRBV7-6
d_gene: NA
abundance: NA
j_gene: TRBJ1-1
CDR3aa: CASSLALNTEAFF
CDR3nt: TGTGCCAGCAGCTTGGCCCTGAACACTGAAGCTTTCTTT

v_gene: TRBV7-2
d_gene: NA
abundance: NA
j_gene: TRBJ1-1
CDR3aa: CASSYTPQTNTEAFF
CDR3nt: TGTGCCAGCAGCTACACCCCACAGACTAACACTGAAGCTTTCTTT

v_gene: TRBV10-3
d_gene: NA
abundance: NA
j_gene: TRBJ2-5
CDR3aa: CAISESAHQETQYF
CDR3nt: TGTGCCATCAGTGAGTCCGCCCACCAAGAGACCCAGTACTTC

v_gene: TRBV7-8
d_gene: NA
abundance: NA
j_gene: TRBJ1-3
CDR3aa: CASNKGGGSGNTIYF
CDR3nt: TGTGCCAGCAACAAAGGCGGGGGTTCCGGAAACACCATATATTTT

v_gene: TRBV9
d_gene: TRBD2
abundance: NA
j_gene: TRBJ2-7
CDR3aa: CASSAVAGGNEQYF
CDR3nt: TGTGCCAGCAGCGCCGTAGCGGGAGGCAACGAGCAGTACTTC

v_gene: TRBV7-6
d_gene: TRBD2
abundance: NA
j_gene: TRBJ2-7
CDR3aa: CASSHWTSGNYEQYF
CDR3nt: TGTGCCAGCAGTCACTGGACTAGCGGGAACTACGAGCAGTACTTC

v_gene: TRBV5-1
d_gene: TRBD1
abundance: NA
j_gene: TRBJ2-7
CDR3aa: CASSLAGTDYEQYF
CDR3nt: TGCGCCAGCAGCTTGGCCGGGACAGACTACGAGCAGTACTTC

v_gene: TRBV5-1
d_gene: TRBD2
abundance: NA
j_gene: TRBJ2-7
CDR3aa: CASAGSGRIYEQYF
CDR3nt: TGCGCCAGCGCAGGTAGCGGGAGGATCTACGAGCAGTACTTC

v_gene: TRBV7-2
d_gene: NA
abundance: NA
j_gene: TRBJ2-1
CDR3aa: CASSLRGVSSYNEQFF
CDR3nt: TGTGCCAGCAGCTTAAGAGGAGTTAGCTCCTACAATGAGCAGTTCTTC

v_gene: TRBV25-1
d_gene: TRBD1
abundance: NA
j_gene: TRBJ2-5
CDR3aa: CATTGQGEQETQYF
CDR3nt: TGTGCCACTACGGGACAGGGGGAACAAGAGACCCAGTACTTC

v_gene: TRBV27
d_gene: NA
abundance: NA
j_gene: TRBJ2-7
CDR3aa: CAAKMLEYEQYF
CDR3nt: TGTGCCGCCAAAATGTTAGAATACGAGCAGTACTTC

v_gene: TRBV18
d_gene: TRBD2
abundance: NA
j_gene: TRBJ2-2
CDR3aa: CASSPGRGGSGELFF
CDR3nt: TGTGCCAGCTCACCCGGCCGGGGGGGCAGCGGGGAGCTGTTTTTT

v_gene: TRBV9
d_gene: NA
abundance: few
j_gene: TRBJ2-1
CDR3aa: CASSVGDSVYNEQFF
CDR3nt: TGTGCCAGCAGCGTAGGGGATAGCGTCTACAATGAGCAGTTCTTC

v_gene: TRBV28
d_gene: TRBD1
abundance: once
j_gene: TRBJ1-2
CDR3aa: CASSLIRTGHGYTF
CDR3nt: TGTGCCAGCAGTTTAATCAGGACAGGGCATGGCTACACCTTC

v_gene: TRBV19
d_gene: TRBD1
abundance: few
j_gene: TRBJ2-5
CDR3aa: CASSRGQGAYEETQYF
CDR3nt: TGTGCCAGTAGTAGGGGACAGGGGGCTTATGAAGAGACCCAGTACTTC

v_gene: TRBV2
d_gene: NA
abundance: NA
j_gene: TRBJ2-2
CDR3aa: CASRRAAANTGELFF
CDR3nt: TGTGCCAGCCGGCGTGCCGCTGCGAACACCGGGGAGCTGTTTTTT

v_gene: TRBV28
d_gene: TRBD2
abundance: NA
j_gene: TRBJ2-1
CDR3aa: CASREGLAGAEQFF
CDR3nt: TGTGCCAGCAGGGAGGGACTAGCGGGGGCTGAGCAGTTCTTC

v_gene: TRBV5-5
d_gene: TRBD2
abundance: once
j_gene: TRBJ2-7
CDR3aa: CASTVSGTSGAYEQYF
CDR3nt: TGTGCCAGCACGGTGTCCGGGACTAGCGGGGCTTACGAGCAGTACTTC

v_gene: TRBV5-1
d_gene: TRBD2
abundance: NA
j_gene: TRBJ2-7
CDR3aa: CASSSSGSRSYEQYF
CDR3nt: TGCGCCAGCAGCTCTAGCGGGAGTCGGTCCTACGAGCAGTACTTC

v_gene: TRBV6-1
d_gene: TRBD1
abundance: NA
j_gene: TRBJ1-5
CDR3aa: CASTRDSLGKQPQHF
CDR3nt: TGTGCCAGCACTAGGGACAGCTTAGGGAAGCAGCCCCAGCATTTT

v_gene: TRBV7-2
d_gene: TRBD2
abundance: NA
j_gene: TRBJ2-1
CDR3aa: CASSLGPSGHNEQFF
CDR3nt: TGTGCCAGCAGCTTAGGTCCTAGCGGACACAATGAGCAGTTCTTC

v_gene: TRBV7-3
d_gene: TRBD1
abundance: few
j_gene: TRBJ1-1
CDR3aa: CASSSNRGADTEAFF
CDR3nt: TGTGCCAGCAGCTCAAACAGGGGAGCGGACACTGAAGCTTTCTTT

v_gene: TRBV5-6
d_gene: NA
abundance: NA
j_gene: TRBJ1-2
CDR3aa: CASSLFREGYTF
CDR3nt: TGTGCCAGCAGCTTGTTCCGAGAGGGCTACACCTTC

v_gene: TRBV7-9
d_gene: TRBD2
abundance: few
j_gene: TRBJ2-7
CDR3aa: CASRGTGTSGSYEQYF
CDR3nt: TGTGCCAGCAGAGGTACCGGGACTAGCGGTTCCTACGAGCAGTACTTC